What follows describes a single TCR beta chain. What it recognizes is unknown. TCRdb reprocessed the 5' RACE reads with MiXCR, giving one entry per CDR3 protein. The sample lists roughly 200,000 distinct CDR3 sequences, roughly 23% occurring once. This record belongs to a study of T-cell memory formation after mild COVID-19. Turning to the study itself: TCR clusters were mostly donor specific. The study's findings and limits: There were some responding clones in pre-infection memory, which suggested that cross-reactive memory had joined. Whereas later expanders leaned CD4+, clones contracting day 15 to 85 showed a balanced CD4/CD8 makeup. Contracting clones localized mainly to CM and EM when CD4+ and mainly to EMRA when CD8+.

CDR3 length: 15 residues. CDR1 is LGHNT, CDR2 FRNRAP, per germline. Germline trimming cut 5 bases from V and 7 bases from J; bases unmatched to any gene: 10. The receptor was isolated from an adult woman who had mild COVID-19 (a few samples of this study predate the infection). Cell type and time point are not known. The source material was PBMCs or a T cell subset sorted from them (not recorded which). The chain links TRBV12-5 to TRBJ2-1; 8 positions agree with TRBD2. CDR3 nucleotide sequence: TGTGCTAGTGGTCCACGGGGGACTAGTAAGAATGAGCAGTTCTTC. Amino acid sequence: CASGPRGTSKNEQFF.